This TCR beta chain was sequenced in a study of shared clonotypes between healthy human individuals. Study outcomes and limitations: In this cohort, only blood was sampled, and tissue repertoires likely differ.

The V and J ends lost 5 bases and 9 bases respectively, with 11 bases between them. CDR3 length: 11 amino acids. From germline, CDR1 is MNHEY and CDR2 SVGAGI. Comment on this clone: Its antigen is not known.

Clones were sequenced by immunoSEQ multiplex PCR, and TCRdb holds only the in-frame ones, with some missing. The sample contains approximately 1.5 million clones, 98% of which appear only once. CD45RA-negative memory and CD45RA+ naive subsets were split from the CD4+ cells. This clonotype originated in a man younger than 45 in good health. This chain joins TRBV6-5 and TRBJ2-7; D ambiguous. Sequencing was done on a sample of naive CD4+ T cells sorted from blood. Specified subset: CD45RA+ positively selected. The CDR3: CASSDLGGQYF. For the CDR3, the DNA is TGTGCCAGCAGTGATCTTGGTGGGCAGTACTTC.